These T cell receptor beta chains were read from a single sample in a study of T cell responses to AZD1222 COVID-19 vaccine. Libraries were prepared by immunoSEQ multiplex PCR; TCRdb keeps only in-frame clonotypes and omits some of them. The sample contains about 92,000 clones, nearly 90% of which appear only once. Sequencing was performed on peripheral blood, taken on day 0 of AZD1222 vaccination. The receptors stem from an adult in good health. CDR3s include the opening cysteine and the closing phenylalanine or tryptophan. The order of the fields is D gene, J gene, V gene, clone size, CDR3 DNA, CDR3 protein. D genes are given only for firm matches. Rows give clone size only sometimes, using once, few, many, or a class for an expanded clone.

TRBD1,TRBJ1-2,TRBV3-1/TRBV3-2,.,TGTGCCAGCAGCCAAGTTAGCCCAACAGGGGCCCTCCCTTTCTATGGCTACACCTTC,CASSQVSPTGALPFYGYTF
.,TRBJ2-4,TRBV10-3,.,TGTGCCATCAGTGAAGGGGGGGCCTTGAACATTCAGTACTTC,CAISEGGALNIQYF
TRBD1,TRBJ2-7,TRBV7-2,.,TGTGCCAGCAGATCCCCAGGGGGCCGGGGGAGCGAGCAGTACTTC,CASRSPGGRGSEQYF
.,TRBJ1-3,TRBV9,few,TGTGCCAGCAGCGTAACTGGAAACACCATATATTTT,CASSVTGNTIYF
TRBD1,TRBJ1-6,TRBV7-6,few,TGTGCCAGCAGCTCCGGACAGGGCGGTAATTCACCCCTCCACTTT,CASSSGQGGNSPLHF
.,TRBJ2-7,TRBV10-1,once,TGCGCCAGCAGTGACGGACAGTTCGACTACGAGCAGTACTTC,CASSDGQFDYEQYF
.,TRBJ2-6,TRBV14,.,TGTGCCAGCACGCTAACTGGGGCCAACGTCCTGACTTTC,CASTLTGANVLTF
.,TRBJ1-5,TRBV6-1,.,TGTGCCAGCAGTGATAACAGGGTGAGCAATCAGCCCCAGCATTTT,CASSDNRVSNQPQHF
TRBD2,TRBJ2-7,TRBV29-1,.,TGCAGCGTTGAGGGGACTAACGAAGGCTCCTACGAGCAGTACTTC,CSVEGTNEGSYEQYF
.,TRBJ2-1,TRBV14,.,TGTGCCAGCAGCCCCGACACAAAAAGAAGGAATGAGCAGTTCTTC,CASSPDTKRRNEQFF
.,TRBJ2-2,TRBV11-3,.,TGTGCCAGCAGCTTAGTAGGCAGCGGGACCGGGGAGCTGTTTTTT,CASSLVGSGTGELFF
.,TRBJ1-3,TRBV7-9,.,TGTGCCAGCAGCTCGATAGCGAGAGGAAACACCATATATTTT,CASSSIARGNTIYF
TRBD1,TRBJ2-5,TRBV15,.,TGTGCCACCAGCAGAATCTTGGGACAGCAAAAAGAGACCCAGTACTTC,CATSRILGQQKETQYF
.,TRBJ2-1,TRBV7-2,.,TGTGCCAGCAGCTTAAAGTCGGCGTATATAGCAAATGAGCAGTTCTTC,CASSLKSAYIANEQFF
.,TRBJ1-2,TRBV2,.,TGTGCCAGCAGTGAAATTGTCGGAACCTATGGCTACACCTTC,CASSEIVGTYGYTF
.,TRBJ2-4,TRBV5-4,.,TGTGCCAGCAGCACCCCCGGGACAGCCAAAAACATTCAGTACTTC,CASSTPGTAKNIQYF
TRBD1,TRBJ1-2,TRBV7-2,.,TGTGCCAGCAGCTTAGGGACAGGGAGGAATGGCTACACCTTC,CASSLGTGRNGYTF
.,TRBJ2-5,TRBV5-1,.,TGCGCCAGCAGCTTGGAAGGGCTCCAAGAGACCCAGTACTTC,CASSLEGLQETQYF
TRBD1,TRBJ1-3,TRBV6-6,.,TGTGCCAGCAGTTGGCTCCGGGACAGGTCTGGAAACACCATATATTTT,CASSWLRDRSGNTIYF
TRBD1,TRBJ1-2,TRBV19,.,TGTGCCAGTAGTCTTCAACAGGGGGCCTTTGGCTACACCTTC,CASSLQQGAFGYTF
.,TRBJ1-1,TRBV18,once,TGTGCCAGCTCACCCTCCCAAACGGGACTGAACACTGAAGCTTTCTTT,CASSPSQTGLNTEAFF
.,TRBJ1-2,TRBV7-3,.,TGTGCCAGCAGCTTTAACAGGGAAGCTAACTATGGCTACACCTTC,CASSFNREANYGYTF
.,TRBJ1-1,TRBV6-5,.,TGTGCCAGCAGTTACTCAGGGGGGCTAGGAAACACTGAAGCTTTCTTT,CASSYSGGLGNTEAFF
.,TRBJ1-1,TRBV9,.,TGTGCCAGCAGCGTAGGGGGGCTAGGCGAAGCTTTCTTT,CASSVGGLGEAFF
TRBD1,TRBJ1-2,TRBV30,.,TGTGCCTGGAGTGCAGGGGGCTATGGCTACACCTTC,CAWSAGGYGYTF
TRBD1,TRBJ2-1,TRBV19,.,TGTGCCAGTAGTAAAGGCCTCGGGACAGGGGGCAATGAGCAGTTCTTC,CASSKGLGTGGNEQFF
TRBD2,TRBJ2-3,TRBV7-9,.,TGTGCCAGCAGTCGACTAGCGGGGGGCGCCCTCCGTCCAGATACGCAGTATTTT,CASSRLAGGALRPDTQYF
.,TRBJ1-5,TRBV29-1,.,TGCAGCGTTGAAGACAGGGTCAATCAGCCCCAGCATTTT,CSVEDRVNQPQHF
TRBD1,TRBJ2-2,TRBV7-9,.,TGTGCCAGCAGCTCTCGACAGGGTACCGGGGAGCTGTTTTTT,CASSSRQGTGELFF
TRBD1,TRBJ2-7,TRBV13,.,TGTGCCAGCAGCTTTACAGGGGACGAGCAGTACTTC,CASSFTGDEQYF
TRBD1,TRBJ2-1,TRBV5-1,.,TGCGCCAGCAGTCGGGCAGGGGGCCAGGGTGAGCAGTTCTTC,CASSRAGGQGEQFF
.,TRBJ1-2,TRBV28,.,TGTGCCAGCAGTTTAGAGGGGCGGGGTGGCTACACCTTC,CASSLEGRGGYTF
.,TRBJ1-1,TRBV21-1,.,TGTGCCAGCAGCCGCCAGGGAAAGGCCATGAACACTGAAGCTTTCTTT,CASSRQGKAMNTEAFF
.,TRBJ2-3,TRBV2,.,TGTGCCAGCAGTGAAGACCACACAGATACGCAGTATTTT,CASSEDHTDTQYF
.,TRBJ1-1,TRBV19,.,TGTGCCAGTAGTATAAATGGTTGGGACACTGAAGCTTTCTTT,CASSINGWDTEAFF
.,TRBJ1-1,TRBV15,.,TGTGCCACCAGCAGAGATCCGGTGCAGGGAACTGAAGCTTTCTTT,CATSRDPVQGTEAFF
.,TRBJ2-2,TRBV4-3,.,TGCGCCAGCAGCGTCGAAGGGGCCGGGGAGCTGTTTTTT,CASSVEGAGELFF
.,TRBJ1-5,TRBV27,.,TGTGCCAGCAGTCCAGCATTCCGAGGACCTGGGATTTTTGGTCAGCCCCAGCATTTT,CASSPAFRGPGIFGQPQHF
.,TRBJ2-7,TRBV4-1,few,TGCGCCAGCAGCCAAACTAGTTTCTACGAGCAGTACTTC,CASSQTSFYEQYF
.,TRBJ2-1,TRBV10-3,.,TGTGCCATCAGTGAGGAGAAGGGGCCAGGACCACAAAATGAGCAGTTCTTC,CAISEEKGPGPQNEQFF
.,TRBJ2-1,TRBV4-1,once,TGCGCCAGCAGCCAAGATATAGGTGCAGGGAAAAATGAGCAGTTCTTC,CASSQDIGAGKNEQFF
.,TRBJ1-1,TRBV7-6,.,TGTGCCAGCAGCTTGACGGATGGGACTGAAGCTTTCTTT,CASSLTDGTEAFF
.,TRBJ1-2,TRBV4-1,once,TGCGCCAGCAGCCAAGAGAGGAGTCAGCTGTATGGCTACACCTTC,CASSQERSQLYGYTF
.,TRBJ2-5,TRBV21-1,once,TGTGCCAGCAGCAAAGATTGGCGGGGGGAACAAGAGACCCAGTACTTC,CASSKDWRGEQETQYF
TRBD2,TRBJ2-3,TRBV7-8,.,TGTGCCAGCACTCTGGGGGGGTCCTTTTTCACAGATACGCAGTATTTT,CASTLGGSFFTDTQYF
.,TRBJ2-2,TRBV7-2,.,TGTGCCAGCATCCCGTCCCGGAGTAACACCGGGGAGCTGTTTTTT,CASIPSRSNTGELFF
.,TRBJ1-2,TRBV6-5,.,TGTGCCAGCAGCCCAGAACGAGACTATGGCTACACCTTC,CASSPERDYGYTF
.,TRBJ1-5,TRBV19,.,TGTGCCAGTATAGGGGACAATAGACTACCTCAGCCCCAGCATTTT,CASIGDNRLPQPQHF
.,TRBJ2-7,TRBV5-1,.,TGCGCCAGCAGCTTGGCCGGGAGGGGGCACTCCTACGAGCAGTACTTC,CASSLAGRGHSYEQYF
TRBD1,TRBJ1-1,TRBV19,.,TGTGCCAGTAGTTGGCCGACAGGGGTAAGGACTGAAGCTTTCTTT,CASSWPTGVRTEAFF
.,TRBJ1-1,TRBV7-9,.,TGTGCCAGCAGCCCTACTAAATTAGATAAGAACACTGAAGCTTTCTTT,CASSPTKLDKNTEAFF
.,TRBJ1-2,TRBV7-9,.,TGTGCCAGCAGCCCGTACGACACAGGACATTTTGGCGGCTACACCTTC,CASSPYDTGHFGGYTF